Sequencing of this T cell receptor (beta chain) was carried out in a study of T cells after yellow fever vaccination. About the research overall: When fractions had low cell numbers, they were prepared with SMART-Seq v4 Ultra Low Input. Findings and caveats of the study: The secondary response was weaker but peaked faster, day 5 versus 15.

UMIs were added to TCR cDNA along with a universal primer site when it was made by 5'RACE template switching. TCRdb fed the 5' RACE reads into MiXCR, producing one record per CDR3 protein. The data show around 590,000 distinct CDR3 sequences, with approximately 13% seen just once and more than 12% held by the top ten. The CDR3 length is 14 residues. J lost 1 base, V lost 8 bases, and 5 bases had no gene match. Germline loops: CDR1 SEHNR, CDR2 FQNEAQ (reference sequence). This clonotype has a handful of counts. What it binds is not known. This chain uses TRBV7-9 with TRBJ2-1; TRBD1 agrees at 7 bases. The clonotype originates from a man aged 30-40 years who received the YFV17D yellow fever vaccine. Sequencing was performed on PBMCs, taken on the day of the yellow fever booster vaccination. CDR3 nucleotide sequence: TGTGCCAGCCGCCCGGGACAGTCCTACAATGAGCAGTTCTTC. Translated: CASRPGQSYNEQFF. Full variable domain (outside the CDR3, taken from reference TRBV7-9 and TRBJ2-1): DTGVSQNPRHKITKRGQNVTFRCDPISEHNRLYWYRQTLGQGPEFLTYFQNEAQLEKSRLLSDRFSAERPKGSFSTLEIQRTEQGDSAMYLCASRPGQSYNEQFFGPGTRLTVL.